This is a list of T cell receptor beta chains from one sample in a study of CD8 T cells in Susac syndrome. TCRdb analysed the immunoSEQ multiplex PCR reads with MiXCR anew, one entry per CDR3 protein. The sample records about 190,000 distinct CDR3 sequences, about 95% being singletons. The sample consisted of CD8+ T cells from PBMCs. The origin of the receptors is a human donor with Susac syndrome. The CDR3 runs from the conserved cysteine through the conserved F or W. The order of the fields is D gene, V gene, CDR3 protein. A D gene is named only where the DNA matches it firmly.

NA | TRBV20-1 | CSARLLGPATNEKLFF
TRBD1 | TRBV11-2 | CASSQQRTGSNEQYF
NA | TRBV6-1 | CASSPQIFSYEQYF
NA | TRBV5-4 | CASSEQVADGYTF
NA | TRBV25-1 | CASSAEGVGANVLTF
TRBD2 | TRBV7-8 | CASSLGFASGVFSGANVLTF
NA | TRBV12-3/TRBV12-4 | CASGWGPETQYF
NA | TRBV5-6 | CASSPDRSGELFF
NA | TRBV24-1 | CATSDLLTGELFF
NA | TRBV13 | CASSLGGQPTGYTF
NA | TRBV9 | CASSVDGGDTTGELFF
NA | TRBV4-2 | CASSQERPNTGELFF
NA | TRBV19 | CASSIGTDWNEQYF
TRBD1 | TRBV3-1 | CASSQFRDRENNEQFF
NA | TRBV3-1 | CASRSRGRTGELFF
NA | TRBV5-4 | CASSGERPYEQYF
NA | TRBV6-1 | CASSEAVETQYF
NA | TRBV3-1 | CASSHGGPQTGQYF
NA | TRBV3-1 | CASSQAPGKNVLTF
NA | TRBV29-1 | CSALNTGELFF
NA | TRBV30 | CAWSGTDYEQYF
TRBD1 | TRBV29-1 | CSADSRTGSWLNTEAFF
TRBD2 | TRBV4-1 | CASRSSGGAEETQYF
NA | TRBV28 | CASSLRTSTDTQYF